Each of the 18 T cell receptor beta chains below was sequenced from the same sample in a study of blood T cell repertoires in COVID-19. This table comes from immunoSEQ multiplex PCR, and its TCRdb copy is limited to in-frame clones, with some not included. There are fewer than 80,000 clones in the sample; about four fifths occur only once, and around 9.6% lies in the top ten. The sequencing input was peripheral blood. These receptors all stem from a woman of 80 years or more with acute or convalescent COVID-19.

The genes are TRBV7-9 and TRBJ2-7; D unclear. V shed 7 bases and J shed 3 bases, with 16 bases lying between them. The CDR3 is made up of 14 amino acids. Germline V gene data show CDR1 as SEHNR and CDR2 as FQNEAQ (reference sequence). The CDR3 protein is CASNPPTRVYEQYF. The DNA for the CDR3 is TGTGCCAGCAATCCTCCAACACGGGTCTACGAGCAGTACTTC.

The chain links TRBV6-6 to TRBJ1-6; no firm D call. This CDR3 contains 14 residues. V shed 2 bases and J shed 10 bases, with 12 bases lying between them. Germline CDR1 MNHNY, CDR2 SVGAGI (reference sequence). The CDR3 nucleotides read TGTGCCAGCAGTTACCGGGTCGGGAAGTCACCCCTCCACTTT. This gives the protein CASSYRVGKSPLHF.

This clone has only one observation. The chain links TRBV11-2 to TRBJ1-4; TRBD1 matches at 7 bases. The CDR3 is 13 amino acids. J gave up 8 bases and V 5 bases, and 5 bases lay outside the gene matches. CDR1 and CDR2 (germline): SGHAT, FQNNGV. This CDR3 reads CASSPDRDEKLFF. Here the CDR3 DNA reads TGTGCCAGCAGCCCCGACAGGGACGAAAAACTGTTTTTT.

The CDR3 DNA is TGTGCCAGCAGCCCACACAGGGGGCAAGGCTCACCCCTCCACTTT. It codes for CASSPHRGQGSPLHF. This chain uses TRBV11-2 with TRBJ1-6; TRBD1 agrees at 9 bases. Trimming removed 5 bases from V and 10 bases from J; junction bases left unmatched: 9. Germline assignment: CDR1 SGHAT and CDR2 FQNNGV. CDR3 length equals 15 residues. The complete variable domain, with remaining parts taken from reference TRBV11-2 and TRBJ1-6, reads EAGVAQSPRYKIIEKRQSVAFWCNPISGHATLYWYQQILGQGPKLLIQFQNNGVVDDSQLPKDRFSAERLKGVDSTLKIQPAKLEDSAVYLCASSPHRGQGSPLHFGNGTRLTVT.

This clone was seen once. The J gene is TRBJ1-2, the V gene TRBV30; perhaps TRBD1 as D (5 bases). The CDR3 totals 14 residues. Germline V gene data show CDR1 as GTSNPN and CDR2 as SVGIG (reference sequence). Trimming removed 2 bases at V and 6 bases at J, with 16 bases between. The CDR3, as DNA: TGTGCCTGGAGTCGCGGCAGGGTTACAGATGGCTACACCTTC. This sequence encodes CAWSRGRVTDGYTF.

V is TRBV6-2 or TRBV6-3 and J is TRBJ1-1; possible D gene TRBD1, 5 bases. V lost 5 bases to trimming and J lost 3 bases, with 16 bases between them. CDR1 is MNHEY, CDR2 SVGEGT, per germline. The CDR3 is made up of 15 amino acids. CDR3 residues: CASSTNWWGDTEAFF. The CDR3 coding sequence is TGTGCCAGCAGTACAAACTGGTGGGGGGACACTGAAGCTTTCTTT.

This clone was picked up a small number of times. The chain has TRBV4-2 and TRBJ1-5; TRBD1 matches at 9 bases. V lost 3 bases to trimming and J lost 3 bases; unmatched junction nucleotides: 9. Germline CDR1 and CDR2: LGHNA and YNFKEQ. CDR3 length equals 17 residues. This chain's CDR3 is CASSQGEQGANNQPQHF. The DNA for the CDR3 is TGTGCCAGCAGCCAGGGTGAACAGGGGGCAAACAATCAGCCCCAGCATTTT.

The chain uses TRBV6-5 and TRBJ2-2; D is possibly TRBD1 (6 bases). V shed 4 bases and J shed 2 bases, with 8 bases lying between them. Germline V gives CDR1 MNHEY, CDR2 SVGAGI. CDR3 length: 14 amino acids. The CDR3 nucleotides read TGTGCCAGCAGTTTACAGGGTAACACCGGGGAGCTGTTTTTT. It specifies CASSLQGNTGELFF.

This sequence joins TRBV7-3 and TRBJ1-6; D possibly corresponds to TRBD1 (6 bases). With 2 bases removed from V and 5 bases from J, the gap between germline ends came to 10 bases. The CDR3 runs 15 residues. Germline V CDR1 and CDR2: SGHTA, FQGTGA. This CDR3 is CASSLLGQNNSPLHF. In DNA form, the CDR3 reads TGTGCCAGCAGCTTACTTGGACAGAATAATTCACCCCTCCACTTT.

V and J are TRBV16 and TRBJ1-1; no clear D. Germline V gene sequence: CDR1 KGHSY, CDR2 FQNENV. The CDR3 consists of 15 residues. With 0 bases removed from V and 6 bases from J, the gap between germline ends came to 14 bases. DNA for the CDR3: TGTGCCAGCAGCCAATCCATGATGAGGGCCTCTGAAGCTTTCTTT. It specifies CASSQSMMRASEAFF.

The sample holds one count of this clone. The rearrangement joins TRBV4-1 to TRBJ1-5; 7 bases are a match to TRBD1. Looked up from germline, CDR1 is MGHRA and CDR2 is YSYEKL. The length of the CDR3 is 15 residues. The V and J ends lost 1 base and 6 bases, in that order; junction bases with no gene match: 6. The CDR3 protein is CASSQGTGEVQPQHF. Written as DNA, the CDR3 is TGCGCCAGCAGCCAAGGGACAGGCGAGGTTCAGCCCCAGCATTTT.

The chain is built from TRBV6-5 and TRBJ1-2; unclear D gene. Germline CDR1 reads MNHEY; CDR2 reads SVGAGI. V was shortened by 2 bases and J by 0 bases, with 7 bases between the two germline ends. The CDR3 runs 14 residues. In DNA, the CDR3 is TGTGCCAGCAGTTACGGAGGGACTAACTATGGCTACACCTTC. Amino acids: CASSYGGTNYGYTF.

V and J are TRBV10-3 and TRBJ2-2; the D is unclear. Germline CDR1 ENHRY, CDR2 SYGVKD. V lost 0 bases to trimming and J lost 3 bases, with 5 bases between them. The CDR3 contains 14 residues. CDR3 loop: CAISESHYTGELFF. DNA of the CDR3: TGTGCCATCAGTGAGTCCCACTACACCGGGGAGCTGTTTTTT.

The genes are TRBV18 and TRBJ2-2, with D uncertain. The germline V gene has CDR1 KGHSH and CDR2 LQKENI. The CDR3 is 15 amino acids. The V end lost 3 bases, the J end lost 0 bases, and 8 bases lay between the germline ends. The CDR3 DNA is TGTGCCAGCTCACCGGTTCCAGCGAACACCGGGGAGCTGTTTTTT. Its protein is CASSPVPANTGELFF.

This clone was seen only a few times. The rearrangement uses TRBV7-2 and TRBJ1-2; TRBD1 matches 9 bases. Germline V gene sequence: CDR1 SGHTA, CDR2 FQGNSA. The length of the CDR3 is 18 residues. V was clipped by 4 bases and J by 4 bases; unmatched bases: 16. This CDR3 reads CASSSIPNRGPKRYGYTF. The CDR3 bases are TGTGCCAGCAGCTCCATTCCCAACAGGGGGCCCAAACGCTATGGCTACACCTTC.

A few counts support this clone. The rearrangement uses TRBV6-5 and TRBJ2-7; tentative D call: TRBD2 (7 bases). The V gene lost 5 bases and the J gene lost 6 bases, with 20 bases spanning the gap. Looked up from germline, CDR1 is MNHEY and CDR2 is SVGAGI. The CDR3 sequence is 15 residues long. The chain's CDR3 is CASSPEGGAKPEQYF. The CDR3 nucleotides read TGTGCCAGCAGTCCAGAAGGGGGGGCGAAGCCCGAGCAGTACTTC.

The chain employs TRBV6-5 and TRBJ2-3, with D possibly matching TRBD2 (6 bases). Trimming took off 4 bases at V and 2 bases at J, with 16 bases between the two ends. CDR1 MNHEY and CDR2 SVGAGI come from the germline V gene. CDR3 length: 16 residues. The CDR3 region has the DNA TGTGCCAGCAGTTCGGAGGGACGGAGTAACACAGATACGCAGTATTTT. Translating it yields CASSSEGRSNTDTQYF.

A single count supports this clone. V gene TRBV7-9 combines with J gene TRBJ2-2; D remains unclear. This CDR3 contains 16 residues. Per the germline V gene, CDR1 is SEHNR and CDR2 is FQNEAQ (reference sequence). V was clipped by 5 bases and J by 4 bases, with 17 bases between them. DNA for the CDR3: TGTGCCAGCAGCCCATACCAGGTGGTGGCCACCGGGGAGCTGTTTTTT. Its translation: CASSPYQVVATGELFF.